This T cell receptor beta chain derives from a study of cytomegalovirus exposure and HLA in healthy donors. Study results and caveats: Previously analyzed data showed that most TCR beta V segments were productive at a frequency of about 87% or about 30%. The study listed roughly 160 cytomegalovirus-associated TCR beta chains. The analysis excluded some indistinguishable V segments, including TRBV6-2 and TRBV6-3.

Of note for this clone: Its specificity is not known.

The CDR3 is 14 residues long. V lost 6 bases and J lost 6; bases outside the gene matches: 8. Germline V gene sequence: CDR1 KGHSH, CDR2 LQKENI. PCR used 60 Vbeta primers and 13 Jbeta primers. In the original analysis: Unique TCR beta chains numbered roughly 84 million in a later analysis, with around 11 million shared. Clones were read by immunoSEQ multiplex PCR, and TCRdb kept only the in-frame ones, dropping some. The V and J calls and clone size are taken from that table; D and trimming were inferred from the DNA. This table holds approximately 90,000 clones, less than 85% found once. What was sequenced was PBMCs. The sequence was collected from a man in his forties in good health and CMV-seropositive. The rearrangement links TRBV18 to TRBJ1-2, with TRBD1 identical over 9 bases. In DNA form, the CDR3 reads TGTGCCAGCTCGCAGGGACAGGGTAGAGATGGCTACACCTTC. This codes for CASSQGQGRDGYTF.